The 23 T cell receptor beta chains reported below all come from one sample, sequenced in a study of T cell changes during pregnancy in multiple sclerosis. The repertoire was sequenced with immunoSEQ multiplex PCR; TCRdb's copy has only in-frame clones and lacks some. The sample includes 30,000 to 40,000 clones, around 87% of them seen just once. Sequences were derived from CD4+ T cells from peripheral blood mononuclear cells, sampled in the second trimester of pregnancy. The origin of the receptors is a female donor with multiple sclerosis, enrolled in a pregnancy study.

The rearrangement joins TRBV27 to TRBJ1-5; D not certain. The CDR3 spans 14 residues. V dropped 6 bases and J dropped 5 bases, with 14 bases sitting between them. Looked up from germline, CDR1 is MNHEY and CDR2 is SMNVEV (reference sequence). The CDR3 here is CASSPRGRDQPQHF. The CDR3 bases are TGTGCCAGCAGCCCGCGGGGTCGGGATCAGCCCCAGCATTTT.

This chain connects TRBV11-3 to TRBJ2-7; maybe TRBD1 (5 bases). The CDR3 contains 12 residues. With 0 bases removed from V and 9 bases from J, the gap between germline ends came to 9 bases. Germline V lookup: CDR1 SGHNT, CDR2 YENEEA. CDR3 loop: CASSLDRQRQYF. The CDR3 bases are TGTGCCAGCAGCTTAGATCGACAGAGGCAGTACTTC.

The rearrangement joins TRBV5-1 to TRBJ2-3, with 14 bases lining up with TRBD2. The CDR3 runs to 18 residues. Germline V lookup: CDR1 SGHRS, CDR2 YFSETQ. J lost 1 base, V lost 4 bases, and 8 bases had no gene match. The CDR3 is CASSRGLAGVRGTDTQYF. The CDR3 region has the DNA TGCGCCAGCAGCCGGGGACTAGCGGGAGTTAGGGGCACAGATACGCAGTATTTT.

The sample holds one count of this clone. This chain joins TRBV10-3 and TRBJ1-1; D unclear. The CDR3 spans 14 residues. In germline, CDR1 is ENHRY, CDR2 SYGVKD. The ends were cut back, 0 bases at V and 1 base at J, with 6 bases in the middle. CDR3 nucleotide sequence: TGTGCCATCAGTGAGTCGGCCAGGAACACTGAAGCTTTCTTT. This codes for CAISESARNTEAFF.

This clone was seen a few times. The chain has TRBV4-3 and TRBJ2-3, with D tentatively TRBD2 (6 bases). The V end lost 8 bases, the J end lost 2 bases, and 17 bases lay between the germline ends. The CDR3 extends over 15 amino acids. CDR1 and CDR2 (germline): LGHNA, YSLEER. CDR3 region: CASPPGAGNTDTQYF. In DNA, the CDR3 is TGCGCCAGCCCCCCGGGAGCGGGCAACACAGATACGCAGTATTTT.

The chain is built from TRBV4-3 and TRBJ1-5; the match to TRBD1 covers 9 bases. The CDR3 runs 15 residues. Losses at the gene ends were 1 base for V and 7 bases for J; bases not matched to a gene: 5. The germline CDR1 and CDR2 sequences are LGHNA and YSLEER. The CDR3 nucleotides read TGCGCCAGCAGCCAAGCCCGGGACAGGGACCAGCCCCAGCATTTT. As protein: CASSQARDRDQPQHF.

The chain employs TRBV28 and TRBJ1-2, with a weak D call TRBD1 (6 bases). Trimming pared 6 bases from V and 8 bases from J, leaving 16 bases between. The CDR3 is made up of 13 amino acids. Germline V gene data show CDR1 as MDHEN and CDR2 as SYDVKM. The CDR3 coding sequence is TGTGCCAGCAGAAAACAGGGAGCGACGGGCTACACCTTC. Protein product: CASRKQGATGYTF.

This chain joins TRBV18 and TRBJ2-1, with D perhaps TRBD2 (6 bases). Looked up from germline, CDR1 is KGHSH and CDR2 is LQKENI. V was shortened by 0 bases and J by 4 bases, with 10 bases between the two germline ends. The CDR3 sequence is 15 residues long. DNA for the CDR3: TGTGCCAGCTCACCACCGGCGGGATGGTACAATGAGCAGTTCTTC. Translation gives CASSPPAGWYNEQFF. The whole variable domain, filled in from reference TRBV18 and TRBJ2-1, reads NAGVMQNPRHLVRRRGQEARLRCSPMKGHSHVYWYRQLPEEGLKFMVYLQKENIIDESGMPKERFSAEFPKEGPSILRIQQVVRGDSAAYFCASSPPAGWYNEQFFGPGTRLTVL.

In nucleotides, the CDR3 is TGTGCCAGCAGCGCATACGCTGGGACAGGGGTAACTGAAGCTTTCTTT. This gives the protein CASSAYAGTGVTEAFF. The chain employs TRBV7-9 and TRBJ1-1; TRBD1 matches 10 bases. Unmatched junction bases numbered 11, after V lost 5 bases and J lost 5 bases. This CDR3 comprises 16 residues. Germline CDR1 is SEHNR and CDR2 is FQNEAQ (reference sequence). Complete variable domain (other parts from reference TRBV7-9 and TRBJ1-1): DTGVSQNPRHKITKRGQNVTFRCDPISEHNRLYWYRQTLGQGPEFLTYFQNEAQLEKSRLLSDRFSAERPKGSFSTLEIQRTEQGDSAMYLCASSAYAGTGVTEAFFGQGTRLTVV.

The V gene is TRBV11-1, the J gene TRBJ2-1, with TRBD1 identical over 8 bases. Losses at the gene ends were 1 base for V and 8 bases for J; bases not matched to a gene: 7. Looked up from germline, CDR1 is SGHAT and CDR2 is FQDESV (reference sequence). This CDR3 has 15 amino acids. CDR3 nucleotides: TGTGCCAGCAGCTTAGGTTGGACAGGGAGAGATGAGCAGTTCTTC. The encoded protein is CASSLGWTGRDEQFF.

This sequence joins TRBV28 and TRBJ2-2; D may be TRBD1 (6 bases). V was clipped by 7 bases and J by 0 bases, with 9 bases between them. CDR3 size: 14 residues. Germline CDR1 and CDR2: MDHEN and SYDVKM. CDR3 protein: CASTGTPNTGELFF. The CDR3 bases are TGTGCCAGCACCGGGACACCGAACACCGGGGAGCTGTTTTTT.

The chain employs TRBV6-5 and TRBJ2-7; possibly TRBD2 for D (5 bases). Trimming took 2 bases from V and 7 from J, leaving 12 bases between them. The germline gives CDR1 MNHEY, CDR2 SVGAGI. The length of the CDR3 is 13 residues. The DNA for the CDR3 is TGTGCCAGCAGTTACAAGCGGAATTGGGAGCAGTACTTC. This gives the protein CASSYKRNWEQYF.

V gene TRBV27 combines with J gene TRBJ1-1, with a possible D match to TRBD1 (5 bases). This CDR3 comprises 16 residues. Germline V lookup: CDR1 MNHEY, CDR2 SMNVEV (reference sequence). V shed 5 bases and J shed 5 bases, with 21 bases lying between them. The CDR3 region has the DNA TGTGCCAGCAGTCCTCAATTCAGGGTAAGAGGAACTGAAGCTTTCTTT. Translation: CASSPQFRVRGTEAFF.

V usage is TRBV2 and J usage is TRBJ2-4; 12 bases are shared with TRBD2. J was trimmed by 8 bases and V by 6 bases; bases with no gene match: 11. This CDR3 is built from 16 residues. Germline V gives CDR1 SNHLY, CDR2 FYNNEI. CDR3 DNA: TGTGCCAGCAGATCTGGACTAGCGGGGACCAAGGACATTCAGTACTTC. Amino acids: CASRSGLAGTKDIQYF.

The CDR3 loop is CASSEGGTSYEQYF. The CDR3 coding sequence is TGTGCCAGCAGCGAAGGAGGGACCTCCTACGAGCAGTACTTC. The J gene is TRBJ2-7, the V gene TRBV9, with D possibly TRBD2 on 6 matching bases. The CDR3 contains 14 residues. Germline CDR1 reads SGDLS; CDR2 reads YYNGEE. V lost 3 bases and J lost 0, with 10 bases in between.

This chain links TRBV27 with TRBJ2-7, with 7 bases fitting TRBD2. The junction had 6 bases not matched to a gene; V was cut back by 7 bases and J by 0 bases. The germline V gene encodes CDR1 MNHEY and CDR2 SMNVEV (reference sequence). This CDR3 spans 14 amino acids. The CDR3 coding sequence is TGTGCCAGCAAAACTAGCGCGAGCTCCTACGAGCAGTACTTC. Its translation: CASKTSASSYEQYF.

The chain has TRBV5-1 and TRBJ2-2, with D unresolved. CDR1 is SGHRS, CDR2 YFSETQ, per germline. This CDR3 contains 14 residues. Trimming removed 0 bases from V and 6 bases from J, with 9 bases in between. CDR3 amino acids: CASSLERIPGELFF. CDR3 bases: TGCGCCAGCAGCTTGGAGAGGATTCCCGGGGAGCTGTTTTTT.

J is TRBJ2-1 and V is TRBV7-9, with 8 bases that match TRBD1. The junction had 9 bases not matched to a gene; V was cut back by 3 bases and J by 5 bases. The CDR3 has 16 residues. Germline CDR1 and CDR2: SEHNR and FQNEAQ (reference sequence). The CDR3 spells CASSFGDRGRHNEQFF. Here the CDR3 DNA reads TGTGCCAGCAGCTTTGGAGACAGGGGTCGCCACAATGAGCAGTTCTTC. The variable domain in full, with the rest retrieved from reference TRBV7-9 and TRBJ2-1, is DTGVSQNPRHKITKRGQNVTFRCDPISEHNRLYWYRQTLGQGPEFLTYFQNEAQLEKSRLLSDRFSAERPKGSFSTLEIQRTEQGDSAMYLCASSFGDRGRHNEQFFGPGTRLTVL.

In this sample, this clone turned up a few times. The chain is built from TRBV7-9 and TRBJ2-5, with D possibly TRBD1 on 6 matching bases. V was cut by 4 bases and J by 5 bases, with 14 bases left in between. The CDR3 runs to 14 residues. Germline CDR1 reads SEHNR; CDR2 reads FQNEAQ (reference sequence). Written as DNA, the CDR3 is TGTGCCAGCAGCTATGGAGGCAGGGGCGAGACCCAGTACTTC. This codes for CASSYGGRGETQYF. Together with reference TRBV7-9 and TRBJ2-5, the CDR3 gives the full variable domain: DTGVSQNPRHKITKRGQNVTFRCDPISEHNRLYWYRQTLGQGPEFLTYFQNEAQLEKSRLLSDRFSAERPKGSFSTLEIQRTEQGDSAMYLCASSYGGRGETQYFGPGTRLLVL.

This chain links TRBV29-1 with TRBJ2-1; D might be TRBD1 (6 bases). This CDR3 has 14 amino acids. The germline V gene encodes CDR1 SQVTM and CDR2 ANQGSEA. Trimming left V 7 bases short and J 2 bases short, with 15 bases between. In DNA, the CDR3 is TGCAGCGCCGCCCCCAGGGGCGCCTACAATGAGCAGTTCTTC. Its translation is CSAAPRGAYNEQFF.

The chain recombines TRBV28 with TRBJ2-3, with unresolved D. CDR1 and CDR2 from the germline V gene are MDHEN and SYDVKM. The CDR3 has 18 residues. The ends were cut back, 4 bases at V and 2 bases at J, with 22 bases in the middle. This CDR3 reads CASSYYVSPRGDTDTQYF. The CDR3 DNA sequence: TGTGCCAGCAGTTATTATGTTAGTCCCCGCGGCGACACAGATACGCAGTATTTT.

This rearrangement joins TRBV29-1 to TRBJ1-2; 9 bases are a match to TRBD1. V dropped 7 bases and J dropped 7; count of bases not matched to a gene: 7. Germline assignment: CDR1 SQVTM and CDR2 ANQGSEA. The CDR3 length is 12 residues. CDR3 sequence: CSDRTGGGGYTF. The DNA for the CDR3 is TGCAGCGACCGAACAGGGGGCGGTGGCTACACCTTC. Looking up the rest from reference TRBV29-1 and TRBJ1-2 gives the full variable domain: SAVISQKPSRDICQRGTSLTIQCQVDSQVTMMFWYRQQPGQSLTLIATANQGSEATYESGFVIDKFPISRPNLTFSTLTVSNMSPEDSSIYLCSDRTGGGGYTFGSGTRLTVV.

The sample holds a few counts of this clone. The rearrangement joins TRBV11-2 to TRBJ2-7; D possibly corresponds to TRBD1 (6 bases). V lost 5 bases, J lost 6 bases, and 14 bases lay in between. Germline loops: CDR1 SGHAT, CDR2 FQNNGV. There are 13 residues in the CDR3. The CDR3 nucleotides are TGTGCCAGCAGCGACCGCAGGGGTCGCGAGCAGTACTTC. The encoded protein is CASSDRRGREQYF.